The T cell receptor (beta chain) under discussion was sequenced for a study of graft-versus-host responses after intestinal transplantation. Generated by immunoSEQ multiplex PCR, the TCRdb table keeps only in-frame clones and is missing some. The data hold over 65,000 clones, with roughly 91% observed a single time. This CDR3 is 13 amino acids long. The germline CDR1 and CDR2 sequences are ENHRY and SYGVKD. Trimming stripped 11 bases from V and 7 bases from J, with 20 bases between. Study-level results: Early post-transplant falls in HvG clones accompanied the peak levels of circulating GvH clones.

Comments on this clone: The antigen is not known.

The V and J genes are TRBV10-3 and TRBJ1-2, with TRBD1 as a possible D gene (6 bases). Sequencing used unstimulated CD4+ T cells sorted from spleen or lymph node cells, obtained before intestinal transplant. This TCR derives from a human donor who received an intestinal transplant. CDR3 nucleotide sequence: TGTGCCCCCACCGCGAGGCAGGGGCCTGGCTACACCTTC. Its protein product is CAPTARQGPGYTF.